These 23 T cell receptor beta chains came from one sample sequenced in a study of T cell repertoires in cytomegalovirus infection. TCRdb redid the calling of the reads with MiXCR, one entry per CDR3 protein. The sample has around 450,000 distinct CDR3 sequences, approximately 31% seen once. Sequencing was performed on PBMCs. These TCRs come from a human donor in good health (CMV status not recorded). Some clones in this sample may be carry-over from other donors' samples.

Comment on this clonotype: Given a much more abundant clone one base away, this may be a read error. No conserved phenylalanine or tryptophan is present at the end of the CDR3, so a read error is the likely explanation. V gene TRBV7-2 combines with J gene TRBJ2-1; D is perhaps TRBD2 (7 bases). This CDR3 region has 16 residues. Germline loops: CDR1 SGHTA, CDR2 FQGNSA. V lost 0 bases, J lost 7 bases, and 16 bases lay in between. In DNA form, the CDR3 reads TGTGCCAGCAGCTTAGCGGGGGGGGCCTTGAGGAATGAGCAGTTCTTA. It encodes CASSLAGGALRNEQFL.

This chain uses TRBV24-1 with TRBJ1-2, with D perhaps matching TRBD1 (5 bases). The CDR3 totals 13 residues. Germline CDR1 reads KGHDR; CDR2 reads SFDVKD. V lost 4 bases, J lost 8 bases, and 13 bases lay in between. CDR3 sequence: CATSERGPSGYTF. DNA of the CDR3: TGTGCCACCAGTGAAAGGGGTCCGTCGGGCTACACCTTC.

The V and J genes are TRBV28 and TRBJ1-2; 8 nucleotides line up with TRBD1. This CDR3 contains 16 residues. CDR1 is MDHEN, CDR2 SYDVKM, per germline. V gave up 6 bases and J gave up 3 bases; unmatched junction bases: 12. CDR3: CASSPPRTGRHYGYTF. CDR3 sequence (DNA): TGTGCCAGCAGCCCCCCCCGGACAGGGCGGCACTATGGCTACACCTTC.

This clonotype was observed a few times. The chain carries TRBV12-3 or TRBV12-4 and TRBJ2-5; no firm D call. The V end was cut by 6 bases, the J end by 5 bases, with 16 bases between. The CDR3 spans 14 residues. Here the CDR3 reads CASSPLSLGETQYF. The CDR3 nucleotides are TGTGCCAGCAGCCCCTTAAGCCTGGGGGAGACCCAGTACTTC.

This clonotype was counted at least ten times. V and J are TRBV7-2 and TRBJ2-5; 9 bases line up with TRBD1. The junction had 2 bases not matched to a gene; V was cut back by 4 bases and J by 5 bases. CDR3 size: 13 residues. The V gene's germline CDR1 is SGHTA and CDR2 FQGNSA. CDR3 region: CASSSDRGETQYF. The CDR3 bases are TGTGCCAGCAGCTCGGACAGGGGCGAGACCCAGTACTTC. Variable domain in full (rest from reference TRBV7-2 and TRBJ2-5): GAGVSQSPSNKVTEKGKDVELRCDPISGHTALYWYRQSLGQGLEFLIYFQGNSAPDKSGLPSDRFSAERTGGSVSTLTIQRTQQEDSAVYLCASSSDRGETQYFGPGTRLLVL.

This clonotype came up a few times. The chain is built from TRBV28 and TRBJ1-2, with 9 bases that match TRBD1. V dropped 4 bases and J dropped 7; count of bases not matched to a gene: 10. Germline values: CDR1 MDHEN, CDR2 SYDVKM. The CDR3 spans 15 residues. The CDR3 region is CASSSPATGGGGYTF. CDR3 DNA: TGTGCCAGCAGTTCCCCGGCCACAGGGGGCGGTGGCTACACCTTC.

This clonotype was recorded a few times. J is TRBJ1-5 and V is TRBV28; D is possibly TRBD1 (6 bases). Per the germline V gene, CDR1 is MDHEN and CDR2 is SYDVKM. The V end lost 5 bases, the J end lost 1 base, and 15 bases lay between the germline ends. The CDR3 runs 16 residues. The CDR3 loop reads CASSTGIPNSNQPQHF. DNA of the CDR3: TGTGCCAGCAGTACAGGGATTCCGAACAGCAATCAGCCCCAGCATTTT.

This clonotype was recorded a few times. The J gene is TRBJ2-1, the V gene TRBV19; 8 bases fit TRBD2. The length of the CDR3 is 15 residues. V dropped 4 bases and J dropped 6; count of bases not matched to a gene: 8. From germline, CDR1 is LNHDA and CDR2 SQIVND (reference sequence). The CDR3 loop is CASSTSGGARNEQFF. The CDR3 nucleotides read TGTGCCAGTAGTACCTCCGGGGGGGCACGCAATGAGCAGTTCTTC.

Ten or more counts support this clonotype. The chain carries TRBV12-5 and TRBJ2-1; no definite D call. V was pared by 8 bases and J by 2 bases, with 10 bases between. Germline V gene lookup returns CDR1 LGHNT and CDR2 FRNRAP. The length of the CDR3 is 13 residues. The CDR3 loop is CASNTTTYNEQFF. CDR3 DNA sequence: TGTGCTAGTAATACTACGACCTACAATGAGCAGTTCTTC.

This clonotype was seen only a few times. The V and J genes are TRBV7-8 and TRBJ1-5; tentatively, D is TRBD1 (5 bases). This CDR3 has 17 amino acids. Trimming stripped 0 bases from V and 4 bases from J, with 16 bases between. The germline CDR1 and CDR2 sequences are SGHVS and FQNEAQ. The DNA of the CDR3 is TGTGCCAGCAGCTTAGCGCTCACCGGGGGTAGTAATCAGCCCCAGCATTTT. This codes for CASSLALTGGSNQPQHF. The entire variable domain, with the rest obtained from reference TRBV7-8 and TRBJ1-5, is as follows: GAGVSQSPRYKVAKRGQDVALRCDPISGHVSLFWYQQALGQGPEFLTYFQNEAQLDKSGLPSDRFFAERPEGSVSTLKIQRTQQEDSAVYLCASSLALTGGSNQPQHFGDGTRLSIL.

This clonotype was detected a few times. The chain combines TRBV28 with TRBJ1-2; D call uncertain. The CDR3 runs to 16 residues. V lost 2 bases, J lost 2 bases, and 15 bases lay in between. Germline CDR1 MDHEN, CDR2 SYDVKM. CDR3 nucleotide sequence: TGTGCCAGCAGTTTAACCGTCCACGGGGAGAACTATGGCTACACCTTC. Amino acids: CASSLTVHGENYGYTF.

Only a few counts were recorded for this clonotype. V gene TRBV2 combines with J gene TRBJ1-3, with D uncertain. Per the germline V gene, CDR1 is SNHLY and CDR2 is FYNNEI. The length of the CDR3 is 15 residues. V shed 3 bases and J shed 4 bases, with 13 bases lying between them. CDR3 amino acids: CASSEGPGRGNTIYF. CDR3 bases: TGTGCCAGCAGTGAGGGCCCAGGACGGGGAAACACCATATATTTT.

The CDR3 nucleotides are TGTGCCAGCTCCCGATCCCGGGACCCCTCTATATACGAGCAGTACTTC. It encodes CASSRSRDPSIYEQYF. V usage is TRBV18 and J usage is TRBJ2-7; D is possibly TRBD1 or TRBD2 (5 bases each). The germline V and J ends were trimmed by 6 bases and 4 bases, with 22 bases remaining between them. CDR1 is KGHSH and CDR2 is LQKENI in the germline V gene. CDR3 length: 16 amino acids.

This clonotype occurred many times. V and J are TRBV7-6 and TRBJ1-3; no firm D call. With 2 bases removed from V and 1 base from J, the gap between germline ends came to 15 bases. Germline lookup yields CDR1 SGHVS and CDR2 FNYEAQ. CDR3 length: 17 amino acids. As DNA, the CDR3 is TGTGCCAGCAGCTTATACGATAACGGAGGATCTGGAAACACCATATATTTT. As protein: CASSLYDNGGSGNTIYF.

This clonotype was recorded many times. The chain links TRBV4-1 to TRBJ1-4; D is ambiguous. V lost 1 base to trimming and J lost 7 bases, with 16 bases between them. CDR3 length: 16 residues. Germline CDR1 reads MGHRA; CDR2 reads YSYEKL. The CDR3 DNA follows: TGCGCCAGCAGCCAAGGTTTAACAGACCGAGGTGAAAAACTGTTTTTT. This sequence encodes CASSQGLTDRGEKLFF.

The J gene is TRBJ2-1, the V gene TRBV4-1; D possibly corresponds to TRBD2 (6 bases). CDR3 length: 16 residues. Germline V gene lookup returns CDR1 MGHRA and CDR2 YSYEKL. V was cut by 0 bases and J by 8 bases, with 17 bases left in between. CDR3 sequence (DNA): TGCGCCAGCAGCCAAGAGTACGGGGGAGCCTCGGATGAGCAGTTCTTC. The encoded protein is CASSQEYGGASDEQFF.

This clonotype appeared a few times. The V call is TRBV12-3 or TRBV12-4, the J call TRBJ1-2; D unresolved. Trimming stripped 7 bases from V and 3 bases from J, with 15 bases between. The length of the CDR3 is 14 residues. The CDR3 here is CASTWRGGDYGYTF. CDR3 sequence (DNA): TGTGCCAGCACCTGGCGGGGAGGAGACTATGGCTACACCTTC.

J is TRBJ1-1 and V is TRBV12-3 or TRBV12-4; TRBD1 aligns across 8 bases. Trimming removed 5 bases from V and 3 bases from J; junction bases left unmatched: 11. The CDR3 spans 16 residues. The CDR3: CASSPGQGRIYTEAFF. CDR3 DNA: TGTGCCAGCAGTCCTGGACAGGGTCGGATTTACACTGAAGCTTTCTTT.

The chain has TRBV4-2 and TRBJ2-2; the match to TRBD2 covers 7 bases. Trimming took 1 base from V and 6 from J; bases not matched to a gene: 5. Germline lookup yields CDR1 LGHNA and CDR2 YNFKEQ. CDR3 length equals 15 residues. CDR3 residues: CASSQVSGEAGELFF. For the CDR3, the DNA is TGTGCCAGCAGCCAAGTGAGCGGGGAGGCCGGGGAGCTGTTTTTT.

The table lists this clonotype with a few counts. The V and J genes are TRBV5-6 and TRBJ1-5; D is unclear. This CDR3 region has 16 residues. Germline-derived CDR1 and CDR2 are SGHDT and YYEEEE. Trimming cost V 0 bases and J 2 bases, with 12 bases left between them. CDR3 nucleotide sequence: TGTGCCAGCAGCTTGGCTCACGCTGGTGGCAATCAGCCCCAGCATTTT. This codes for CASSLAHAGGNQPQHF. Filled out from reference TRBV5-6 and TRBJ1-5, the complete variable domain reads DAGVTQSPTHLIKTRGQQVTLRCSPKSGHDTVSWYQQALGQGPQFIFQYYEEEERQRGNFPDRFSGHQFPNYSSELNVNALLLGDSALYLCASSLAHAGGNQPQHFGDGTRLSIL.

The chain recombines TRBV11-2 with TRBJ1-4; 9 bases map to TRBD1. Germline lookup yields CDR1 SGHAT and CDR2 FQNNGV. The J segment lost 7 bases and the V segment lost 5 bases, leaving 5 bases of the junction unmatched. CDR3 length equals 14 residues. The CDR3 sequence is CASSTPGQGEKLFF. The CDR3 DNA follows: TGTGCCAGCAGCACACCGGGACAGGGTGAAAAACTGTTTTTT.

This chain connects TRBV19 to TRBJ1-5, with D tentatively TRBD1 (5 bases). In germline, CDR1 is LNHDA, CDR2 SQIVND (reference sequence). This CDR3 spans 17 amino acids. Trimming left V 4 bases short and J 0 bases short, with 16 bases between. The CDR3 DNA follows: TGTGCCAGTAGTACCGTAGACAGAAAGTATAGCAATCAGCCCCAGCATTTT. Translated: CASSTVDRKYSNQPQHF.

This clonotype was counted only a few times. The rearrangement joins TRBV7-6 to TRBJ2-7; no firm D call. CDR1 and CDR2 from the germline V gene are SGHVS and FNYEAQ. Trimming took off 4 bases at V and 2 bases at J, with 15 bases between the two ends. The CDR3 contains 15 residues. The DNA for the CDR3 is TGTGCCAGCAGCTCCCATCCGGGCTTAACCTACGAGCAGTACTTC. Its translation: CASSSHPGLTYEQYF.